The T cell receptor beta chain under discussion was sequenced for a study of blood T cell repertoires in COVID-19. The protocol was immunoSEQ multiplex PCR, while the TCRdb copy is restricted to in-frame clones and leaves out a portion. The data hold some 130,000 clones, with about four fifths observed a single time. Germline-derived CDR1 and CDR2 are KGHSH and LQKENI. The ends lost 5 bases at V and 0 bases at J; junction bases unmatched: 9. CDR3 length: 17 residues. Sequencing used peripheral blood. The J gene is TRBJ1-2, the V gene TRBV18, with 10 nucleotides matching TRBD1. This clonotype was sampled from a woman aged 45-65 years with acute or convalescent COVID-19. The CDR3 region has the DNA TGTGCCAGCTCATCGGGACAGGGGTCACAAGCTAACTATGGCTACACCTTC. This codes for CASSSGQGSQANYGYTF. The full variable domain, with the rest looked up from reference TRBV18 and TRBJ1-2, is NAGVMQNPRHLVRRRGQEARLRCSPMKGHSHVYWYRQLPEEGLKFMVYLQKENIIDESGMPKERFSAEFPKEGPSILRIQQVVRGDSAAYFCASSSGQGSQANYGYTFGSGTRLTVV.